What follows are 8 T cell receptor beta chains derived from one specimen sequenced in a study of blood T cells in healthy people across ages (dated by TCRdb to between 2015 and 2017). Library method: 5' RACE. Sequencing instrument: Illumina HiSeq 2500. A second 7 to 11 cycle PCR used a sample-barcoded 5' primer and a J-beta primer mix. Using fastp at Q25 and MiXCR, TCRdb reprocessed the public reads and kept productive beta chains. Rows are unified per CDR3 protein, each entry keeping the most common DNA and genes. In this sample the table shows about 800,000 distinct CDR3 sequences, 20% to 25% of which occur a single time. The ten largest clones take up approximately 3.7% of the sample. The sample was also reused in another study, on T cells of mothers and their children.

Specimen: blood. Receptors originate from a boy younger than 18 in good health.

This sequence joins TRBV7-2 and TRBJ2-4; TRBD1 or TRBD2 may be the D gene (5 bases each). This CDR3 spans 16 amino acids. CDR1 SGHTA and CDR2 FQGNSA come from the germline V gene. The germline V and J ends were trimmed by 4 bases and 4 bases, with 17 bases remaining between them. This CDR3 reads CASSSRGGAEKNIQYF. The CDR3 nucleotides read TGTGCCAGCAGCTCGAGGGGTGGTGCGGAGAAAAACATTCAGTACTTC.

About this clonotype itself: A read error may produce the germline difference seen at one junction end. This sequence joins TRBV24-1 and TRBJ1-2, with 9 bases that match TRBD1. This CDR3 is 14 amino acids long. Germline V CDR1 and CDR2: KGHDR, SFDVKD. Here the CDR3 DNA reads TGTGCCACCAGTGGGATCGGGACAGGGAGCGGCTACGCCTTC. Residues: CATSGIGTGSGYAF.

This clonotype came up a few times. The rearrangement joins TRBV14 to TRBJ1-2, with TRBD1 identical over 7 bases. This CDR3 has 14 residues. Germline values: CDR1 SGHDN, CDR2 FVKESK. J was trimmed by 5 bases and V by 5 bases; bases with no gene match: 8. CDR3: CASSERRGQYGYTF. The CDR3 DNA follows: TGTGCCAGCAGCGAAAGGAGGGGGCAATATGGCTACACCTTC.

This chain connects TRBV28 to TRBJ2-2, with 8 bases that match TRBD2. The CDR3 covers 17 residues. Trimming cost V 6 bases and J 0 bases; bases outside gene matches: 9. Germline CDR1 is MDHEN and CDR2 is SYDVKM. CDR3 loop: CASSPLAGLANTGELFF. DNA of the CDR3: TGTGCCAGCAGCCCTCTAGCGGGCCTCGCGAACACCGGGGAGCTGTTTTTT.

This clonotype was seen more than once but under ten times. This chain links TRBV6-2 or TRBV6-3 with TRBJ1-5, with D possibly being TRBD1 (5 bases). Trimming shortened V by 9 bases and J by 11 bases, and 14 bases separated the two germline ends. Germline V lookup: CDR1 MNHEY, CDR2 SVGEGT. The CDR3 contains 11 residues. The CDR3 sequence is CASADGGAQHF. The CDR3, as DNA: TGTGCCAGTGCCGACGGAGGGGCCCAGCATTTT.

This clonotype occurred a few times. This chain links TRBV28 with TRBJ2-1; D is possibly TRBD1 (6 bases). The DNA end is a closer match to TRBJ2-7, so the J assignment may be wrong. CDR3 length: 15 amino acids. CDR1 is MDHEN and CDR2 is SYDVKM in the germline V gene. Here the CDR3 DNA reads TGTGCCAGCAGTTTATTCGCAGGGGCTTCCTACGAGCAGTACTTC. Its translation is CASSLFAGASYEQYF.

In this sample, this clonotype turned up a few times. The CDR3 sequence: CSVGPPGTAATGELFF. The CDR3 DNA reads as TGCAGCGTTGGCCCACCCGGGACAGCCGCCACCGGGGAGCTGTTTTTT. The V and J genes are TRBV29-1 and TRBJ2-2; TRBD1 aligns across 7 bases. The CDR3 is 16 residues long. Per germline, CDR1 SQVTM and CDR2 ANQGSEA. V dropped 4 bases and J dropped 4; count of bases not matched to a gene: 12.

Written as DNA, the CDR3 is TGCAGTGCTAGAGACCCCGGGACAGGACCCAAAAACATTCAGTACTTC. Its protein is CSARDPGTGPKNIQYF. The V gene is TRBV20-1, the J gene TRBJ2-4, with 8 nucleotides matching TRBD1. Germline loops: CDR1 DFQATT, CDR2 SNEGSKA (reference sequence). The CDR3 sequence is 16 residues long. V trimming: 0 bases; J trimming: 2 bases; junction bases outside the gene matches: 6.